This T cell receptor (beta chain) was captured by sequencing in a study of blood T cell repertoires in COVID-19. Study at large: Acute and convalescent COVID-19 samples came from the United States, Italy and Spain.

How the authors handled the data: Nucleated cell counts were estimated from reference gene primer amplification. Only in-frame clones appear in the TCRdb table, and some are missing; sequencing was by immunoSEQ multiplex PCR. Clone size and the V and J calls come from that table; the DNA yielded D and trimming. The sample shows some 420,000 clones, around 87% of them seen only once. This CDR3 is built from 15 residues. Per the germline V gene, CDR1 is MGHDK and CDR2 is SYGVNS. Trimming removed 2 bases from V and 7 bases from J, with 12 bases in between. Cohort allocation depended upon clinical history that participants reported. For recovered donors of Cohort 3, there were two negative PCRs, clearance, or symptom resolution.

This sequence joins TRBV25-1 and TRBJ1-6, with D possibly TRBD1 on 5 matching bases. Sequenced input: PBMCs or T cells enriched from blood (not recorded which). This TCR came from a man aged 25-45 years who had recovered from COVID-19. The CDR3 DNA follows: TGTGCCAGCAGTGAAAGAGCCCAGGGAAATTCACCCCTCCACTTT. It encodes CASSERAQGNSPLHF.